The rows below give T cell receptor beta chains drawn from one sample of a study of T cell changes during pregnancy in multiple sclerosis. TCRdb keeps only in-frame clones here, not all; method: immunoSEQ multiplex PCR. The sample yields roughly 75,000 clones, roughly 92% seen once. Material: peripheral blood, obtained in the third trimester of pregnancy. The receptors shown here come from a female donor in good health, enrolled as a control in a pregnancy study. CDR3s include the opening cysteine and the closing phenylalanine or tryptophan. The order of the fields is J gene, D gene, clone size, V gene, CDR3 DNA, CDR3 protein. D genes are given only for firm matches. Clone size, where shown, is once, few, many, or a class for clones that have expanded.

>TRBJ2-7|.|.|TRBV28
TGTGCCAGCAGTTTGTCGATGAGGGGGTTGACCTACGAGCAGTACTTC
CASSLSMRGLTYEQYF
>TRBJ1-5|TRBD1|.|TRBV27
TGTGCCAGCAGTTCAAGACAGGGGGCGAGTCAGCCCCAGCATTTT
CASSSRQGASQPQHF
>TRBJ1-1|.|.|TRBV11-2
TGTGCCAGCAGCTTAGGGAGGGTCGGAGGGACTGAAGCTTTCTTT
CASSLGRVGGTEAFF
>TRBJ2-5|.|.|TRBV10-3
TGTGCCATCAGTGAGAGTTTAGCCCTGTACCAAGAGACCCAGTACTTC
CAISESLALYQETQYF
>TRBJ2-7|.|.|TRBV29-1
TGCAGCGTTGTCCAGGGTTACGAGCAGTACTTC
CSVVQGYEQYF
>TRBJ1-3|.|.|TRBV7-3
TGTGCCAGCGACGGGGGGCTCCCACTTACCTGGGGAAACACCATATATTTT
CASDGGLPLTWGNTIYF
>TRBJ2-3|.|.|TRBV29-1
TGCAGCTGGCGGGGCCGGGTCCCAGATACGCAGTATTTT
CSWRGRVPDTQYF
>TRBJ2-3|TRBD2|.|TRBV5-1
TGCGCCAGCAGCTTCCGTAGCGGGGGGACAGATACGCAGTATTTT
CASSFRSGGTDTQYF
>TRBJ2-7|TRBD1|.|TRBV6-6
TGTGCCAGCAGCGATCCGGGACAGGGGGCTTTATACGAGCAGTACTTC
CASSDPGQGALYEQYF
>TRBJ1-2|.|.|TRBV19
TGTGCCAGTAGTATAGGAGCAGGGGAACGCTATGGCTACACCTTC
CASSIGAGERYGYTF
>TRBJ1-4|.|.|TRBV4-2
TGTGCCAGCAGCCAAGAAGCTCCCTCTAAACTGTTTTTT
CASSQEAPSKLFF
>TRBJ2-1|TRBD2|.|TRBV5-1
TGCGCCAGCAGCTTGGGACTAGCGGGGGCCCTATACAATGAGCAGTTCTTC
CASSLGLAGALYNEQFF
>TRBJ1-1|.|once|TRBV18
TGTGCCAGCTCACCACCTTCGTCCGAAGCTTTCTTT
CASSPPSSEAFF
>TRBJ2-3|.|.|TRBV5-4
TGTGCCAGCAGCTTGGCATCCCGGAGCACAGATACGCAGTATTTT
CASSLASRSTDTQYF
>TRBJ2-3|TRBD1|.|TRBV5-1
TGCGCCAGCAGCCTAGCTGAAAGGGGGCAAACAGATACGCAGTATTTT
CASSLAERGQTDTQYF
>TRBJ2-5|.|.|TRBV29-1
TGCAGCGCTGCACTAGTGGGGATTCAAGAGACCCAGTACTTC
CSAALVGIQETQYF
>TRBJ2-5|.|.|TRBV27
TGTGCCAGCAGTAAAAGGGCAGGGTACGAGACCCAGTACTTC
CASSKRAGYETQYF
>TRBJ2-1|.|.|TRBV2
TGTGCCAGCAGTTATCTCCCCGGGAGAGGGTACAATGAGCAGTTCTTC
CASSYLPGRGYNEQFF
>TRBJ2-1|TRBD2|.|TRBV6-4
TGTGCCAGCAGTGACCGAGGGACTAGCGGTAATGAGCAGTTCTTC
CASSDRGTSGNEQFF
>TRBJ2-4|TRBD1|few|TRBV20-1
TGCAGTGCTAGAAGGGACAGGGAGTACTTC
CSARRDREYF
>TRBJ2-1|.|.|TRBV5-3
TGTGCCAGAAGCTTGGGAAGGGGGGGAGGTGAGAATGAGCAGTTCTTC
CARSLGRGGGENEQFF
>TRBJ1-6|.|.|TRBV5-4
TGTGCCAGCAGATCGGACATCGGCTCCTATAATTCACCCCTCCACTTT
CASRSDIGSYNSPLHF
>TRBJ2-7|TRBD1|.|TRBV30
TGTGCCTGGAAGGAGGGGACAGGGCCGTACGAGCAGTACTTC
CAWKEGTGPYEQYF
>TRBJ2-7|.|.|TRBV5-4
TGTGCCAGCAGCTTGGGGATGGGGAGCTCCTACGAGCAGTACTTC
CASSLGMGSSYEQYF
>TRBJ2-1|.|.|TRBV2
TGTGCCAGCAGTACACAAAGCCCCAGGGTTCGCAATGAGCAGTTCTTC
CASSTQSPRVRNEQFF
>TRBJ2-5|TRBD2|.|TRBV2
TGTGCCAGCACCCGGCGGGGGGCGGGGGGAGAGACCCAGTACTTC
CASTRRGAGGETQYF
>TRBJ1-3|TRBD1|once|TRBV28
TGTGCAAGCTCCACAGGGGTTTCTGGAAACACCATATATTTT
CASSTGVSGNTIYF
>TRBJ1-2|.|.|TRBV7-3
TGTGCCAGCAGCTTAACGGGGGGGATCCAAGATGGCTACACCTTC
CASSLTGGIQDGYTF
>TRBJ2-5|.|.|TRBV2
TGTGCCTCCGGCGCGGTCCAAGAGACCCAGTACTTC
CASGAVQETQYF
>TRBJ1-2|TRBD1|.|TRBV5-6
TGTGCCAGCAGCTTGGATACAGGGGGCCCTGGCTACACCTTC
CASSLDTGGPGYTF
>TRBJ1-1|TRBD1|.|TRBV11-2
TGTGCCAGCAGCCAACAGGGGGGGAACACTGAAGCTTTCTTT
CASSQQGGNTEAFF
>TRBJ2-1|TRBD1|.|TRBV7-8
TGTGCCAGCAGTAGGGGGACAGGGAGGATTGAGCAGTTCTTC
CASSRGTGRIEQFF
>TRBJ2-1|TRBD1|.|TRBV6-5
TGTGCCAGCACCACAGGGGGCGAGCAGTTCTTC
CASTTGGEQFF
>TRBJ1-1|.|.|TRBV7-3
TGTGCCAGCAGCCCGGGGTGGAACACTGAAGCTTTCTTT
CASSPGWNTEAFF
>TRBJ2-7|TRBD2|.|TRBV15
TGTGCCACCAGCAGTAAAGCGGGAAGCTCCTACGAGCAGTACTTC
CATSSKAGSSYEQYF
>TRBJ2-1|TRBD2|.|TRBV4-2
TGTGCCAGCAGCCGGATCAGGGCCTTGGGGACTAGCGGGATCTCGGATGAGCAGTTCTTC
CASSRIRALGTSGISDEQFF
>TRBJ1-4|.|.|TRBV4-3
TGCGCCAGCAGCCTTAAGGGGACTAATGAAAAACTGTTTTTT
CASSLKGTNEKLFF
>TRBJ2-1|TRBD1|.|TRBV27
TGTGCCAGCAGCCGCCCAGGGGGCAGGTCCTACAATGAGCAGTTCTTC
CASSRPGGRSYNEQFF
>TRBJ2-7|TRBD1|.|TRBV27
TGTGCCAGCAGCTGGACCGGGACAGGGGGCTACGAGCAGTACTTC
CASSWTGTGGYEQYF
>TRBJ2-6|.|.|TRBV10-3
TGTGCCATCCGTGAGACCGGGACATATAGCTCTGGGGCCAACGTCCTGACTTTC
CAIRETGTYSSGANVLTF
>TRBJ2-7|.|.|TRBV19
TGTGCCAGTAGCCTATTTGCAGGGGAGACCTACGAGCAGTACTTC
CASSLFAGETYEQYF
>TRBJ1-2|.|.|TRBV10-2
TGCGCCAGCAGTGAAAGGGGCAGGGGATATGGCTACACCTTC
CASSERGRGYGYTF
>TRBJ2-2|TRBD1|.|TRBV4-1
TGCGCCAGCGGACACAGGGGGCGCACCGGGGAGCTGTTTTTT
CASGHRGRTGELFF
>TRBJ1-3|.|.|TRBV6-1
TGTGCCAGCAGTGAAGCGCTAGGACGAGGGAACACCATATATTTT
CASSEALGRGNTIYF
>TRBJ2-5|TRBD1|few|TRBV5-8
TGTGCCAGCAATGCCGGGACAGGGGGAGAGACCCAGTACTTC
CASNAGTGGETQYF
>TRBJ2-7|TRBD2|.|TRBV4-2
TGTGCCAGCAGCCAAGATGCCCGGACTAGTCGGGGCTACGAGCAGTACTTC
CASSQDARTSRGYEQYF
>TRBJ1-5|.|.|TRBV5-6
TGTGCCAGCAGCTTGGGGCCGGGGAGCAATCAGCCCCAGCATTTT
CASSLGPGSNQPQHF
>TRBJ2-7|TRBD1|.|TRBV27
TGTGCCAGCAGTTGGGACAGGGGTTACGAGCAGTACTTC
CASSWDRGYEQYF
>TRBJ1-1|.|.|TRBV2
TGTGCCAGCAGGTGGGAGACCGAAGCTTTCTTT
CASRWETEAFF